Shown below are 7 T cell receptor beta chains from a single sample sequenced in a study of blood T cell repertoires in COVID-19 (dated by TCRdb to the early 2020s). Library prep was done by the immunoSEQ multiplex PCR assay. TCRdb obtained this table from immuneACCESS and retained in-frame rearrangements with V and J assigned. These tables miss some clones; where compared with another copy, unresolved V genes account for less than half of the shortfall, and the remainder is unexplained. The sample table lists about 230,000 clones, approximately 80% of them with a count of one. Together, the top ten hold more than 25% of the sample. Material for sequencing was peripheral blood. Receptor source: a man between 40 and 49 years old with acute or convalescent COVID-19.

With regard to this clone: This sample also contains other DNA sequences that code for the same CDR3. J is TRBJ1-1 and V is TRBV7-9, with D perhaps matching TRBD1 (5 bases). The ends were cut back, 3 bases at V and 2 bases at J, with 7 bases in the middle. From germline, CDR1 is SEHNR and CDR2 FQNEAQ (reference sequence). This CDR3 contains 13 residues. CDR3 coding DNA: TGTGCCAGCAGCTTGCAGGGTAACACTGAAGCTTTCTTT. This sequence encodes CASSLQGNTEAFF. Looking up the rest from reference TRBV7-9 and TRBJ1-1 gives the full variable domain: DTGVSQNPRHKITKRGQNVTFRCDPISEHNRLYWYRQTLGQGPEFLTYFQNEAQLEKSRLLSDRFSAERPKGSFSTLEIQRTEQGDSAMYLCASSLQGNTEAFFGQGTRLTVV.

This sequence joins TRBV29-1 and TRBJ2-1, with D perhaps matching TRBD2 (6 bases). The CDR3 covers 10 residues. Deletions cut 4 bases from V and 14 bases from J, with 12 bases between. In germline, CDR1 is SQVTM, CDR2 ANQGSEA. CDR3 bases: TGCAGCGTTGGCTGGGAGGAGGAGTTCTTC. Translated, it gives CSVGWEEEFF.

This clone was seen ten or more times. The chain has TRBV7-9 and TRBJ2-1; 7 bases align to TRBD2. This CDR3 is 14 amino acids long. CDR1 and CDR2 (germline): SEHNR, FQNEAQ (reference sequence). With 4 bases clipped from V and 4 bases from J, the junction kept 4 bases outside the gene matches. CDR3 bases: TGTGCCAGCAGCTCTCGGACTAGTTACAATGAGCAGTTCTTC. This encodes CASSSRTSYNEQFF.

The chain links TRBV30 to TRBJ1-2; the D is unclear. The CDR3 is made up of 13 amino acids. The ends were cut back, 0 bases at V and 7 bases at J, with 12 bases in the middle. Germline CDR1 is GTSNPN and CDR2 is SVGIG (reference sequence). CDR3 sequence: CAWSVKREGGYTF. In DNA form, the CDR3 reads TGTGCCTGGAGTGTTAAGCGGGAGGGTGGCTACACCTTC.

This chain joins TRBV5-6 and TRBJ1-4, with unresolved D. The germline V gene encodes CDR1 SGHDT and CDR2 YYEEEE. The ends were cut back, 4 bases at V and 0 bases at J, with 7 bases in the middle. The CDR3 extends over 14 amino acids. CDR3 bases: TGTGCCAGCAGCCCGGTTGCAACTAATGAAAAACTGTTTTTT. This sequence encodes CASSPVATNEKLFF. Complete variable domain (other parts from reference TRBV5-6 and TRBJ1-4): DAGVTQSPTHLIKTRGQQVTLRCSPKSGHDTVSWYQQALGQGPQFIFQYYEEEERQRGNFPDRFSGHQFPNYSSELNVNALLLGDSALYLCASSPVATNEKLFFGSGTQLSVL.

On this clone itself: The sample has other DNA sequences that encode this CDR3 too. The chain carries TRBV5-1 and TRBJ2-7; possible D gene TRBD1, 5 bases. V was pared by 2 bases and J by 0 bases, with 9 bases between. The germline gives CDR1 SGHRS, CDR2 YFSETQ. The CDR3 is made up of 14 amino acids. The CDR3 nucleotides read TGCGCCAGCAGCTTTACAGGTAGCTCCTACGAGCAGTACTTC. Translating it yields CASSFTGSSYEQYF.

The chain is built from TRBV5-4 and TRBJ1-5; D is undetermined. The CDR3 totals 18 residues. CDR1 is SGHNT, CDR2 YYREEE, per germline (reference sequence). With 4 bases removed from V and 0 bases from J, the gap between germline ends came to 20 bases. The DNA of the CDR3 is TGTGCCAGCAGCACGGCCGGCGGCAGCAGCTATAGCAATCAGCCCCAGCATTTT. This translates into CASSTAGGSSYSNQPQHF.